This T cell receptor beta chain was recovered during a study of cytomegalovirus exposure and HLA in healthy donors. Study at large: Both the 120 or so validation repertoires and the approximately 640 first-cohort repertoires used the same platform, as reported by a later analysis. Study results and limitations: According to the study, roughly 160 TCR beta chains were cytomegalovirus-associated. According to a subsequent analysis, TCR clusters identified in the first cohort showed a tendency to co-occur across the approximately 120 validation repertoires.

The CDR3 is 15 amino acids. The V gene end was trimmed by 2 bases and the J gene end by 0 bases; junction bases not matched to a gene: 3. Germline CDR1 is MNHNY and CDR2 is SVGAGI (reference sequence). The donors were part of the 120-subject validation cohort, which stood apart from the roughly 670-subject first cohort. Note on this clone: Its antigen remains unknown.

The data were produced by immunoSEQ multiplex PCR, yet TCRdb's version contains in-frame clones alone and is incomplete. Of more than 95,000 clones listed, 88% are singletons. The chain combines TRBV6-6 with TRBJ1-1, with 7 bases fitting TRBD1. The sample was PBMCs. The sequence derives from a man aged 18-30 years in good health and CMV-seropositive. CDR3 coding DNA: TGTGCCAGCAGTTACGGAGGGGGCATGAACACTGAAGCTTTCTTT. The encoded protein is CASSYGGGMNTEAFF.